The 21 T cell receptor beta chains reported below all come from one sample, sequenced in a study of cytotoxic CD8 clonotypes in ibrutinib-treated CLL. Measured with immunoSEQ multiplex PCR; TCRdb has only the in-frame clones, and not every one. The sample includes about 72,000 clones, about 84% of them seen just once. Sequenced here: PBMCs, sampled at disease progression, from a patient treated with ibrutinib. These receptors were taken from a human donor with chronic lymphocytic leukemia.

CDR3 in DNA: TGTGCCAGCTCACCACCGAACAGTGCGTCAGCTAACTATGGCTACACCTTC. It translates to CASSPPNSASANYGYTF. This chain connects TRBV18 to TRBJ1-2; D is uncertain. V was pared by 0 bases and J by 0 bases, with 14 bases between. This CDR3 contains 17 residues. The germline V gene has CDR1 KGHSH and CDR2 LQKENI.

The chain joins TRBV15 to TRBJ2-7; D is possibly TRBD2 (5 bases). The CDR3 sequence is 13 residues long. Germline V gene lookup returns CDR1 LNHNV and CDR2 YYDKDF (reference sequence). V lost 5 bases and J 0 bases, leaving 8 bases between the germline ends. The CDR3 coding sequence is TGTGCCACCAGCGCTGGGAGCTCCTACGAGCAGTACTTC. Its protein is CATSAGSSYEQYF.

This chain uses TRBV29-1 with TRBJ2-7; perhaps D is TRBD1 or TRBD2 (5 bases each). The CDR3 is 14 residues long. Trimming took off 7 bases at V and 4 bases at J, with 20 bases between the two ends. Per germline, CDR1 SQVTM and CDR2 ANQGSEA. The CDR3 spells CSACPGTSCYEQYF. In nucleotides, the CDR3 is TGCAGCGCTTGCCCCGGGACGTCGTGTTACGAGCAGTACTTC.

The genes are TRBV19 and TRBJ1-5; D is uncertain. This CDR3 is built from 15 residues. The germline V and J ends were trimmed by 6 bases and 3 bases, with 15 bases remaining between them. Germline CDR1 LNHDA, CDR2 SQIVND (reference sequence). The CDR3 nucleotides are TGTGCCAGTAGCCCTGACGGGCAGCACAATCAGCCCCAGCATTTT. Its translation is CASSPDGQHNQPQHF. The full variable domain, completed using reference TRBV19 and TRBJ1-5, is DGGITQSPKYLFRKEGQNVTLSCEQNLNHDAMYWYRQDPGQGLRLIYYSQIVNDFQKGDIAEGYSVSREKKESFPLTVTSAQKNPTAFYLCASSPDGQHNQPQHFGDGTRLSIL.

The J gene is TRBJ2-1, the V gene TRBV5-1; possible D gene TRBD1, 5 bases. The CDR3 totals 14 residues. The germline V gene encodes CDR1 SGHRS and CDR2 YFSETQ. Between the trimmed V and J ends, which lost 5 bases and 7 bases, there was a span of 16 bases. CDR3 bases: TGCGCCAGCAGGGTACAGGCCCCGGAGAATGAGCAGTTCTTC. It translates to CASRVQAPENEQFF.

The chain links TRBV5-6 to TRBJ2-1, with D tentatively TRBD2 (6 bases). Germline CDR1 and CDR2: SGHDT and YYEEEE. Trimming took off 4 bases at V and 8 bases at J, with 16 bases between the two ends. There are 14 residues in the CDR3. Here the CDR3 DNA reads TGTGCCAGCAGCATGGAGACTAGTATTGATGAGCAGTTCTTC. It translates to CASSMETSIDEQFF.

In the case of this clone: An end of the junction differs from the germline gene, which may be a read error. This chain's CDR3 is CGVGADTQYF. Here the CDR3 DNA reads TGCGGGGTGGGCGCAGATACGCAGTATTTT. The chain joins TRBV19 to TRBJ2-3, with D perhaps TRBD2 (5 bases). CDR1 is LNHDA, CDR2 SQIVND, per germline (reference sequence). This CDR3 has 10 amino acids.

This clone occurred once. The genes are TRBV7-7 and TRBJ2-1; 8 bases are shared with TRBD1. Losses at the gene ends were 5 bases for V and 6 bases for J; bases not matched to a gene: 12. The CDR3 sequence is 16 residues long. Germline CDR1 reads SSHAT; CDR2 reads FNYEAQ (reference sequence). The CDR3 region is CASSQSLRGQVNEQFF. The CDR3 DNA sequence: TGTGCCAGCAGCCAGAGCCTGAGGGGACAGGTCAATGAGCAGTTCTTC.

This clone showed up just a few times. The rearrangement joins TRBV11-3 to TRBJ2-2; TRBD2 aligns across 8 bases. The J segment lost 1 base and the V segment lost 2 bases, leaving 0 bases of the junction unmatched. Germline V lookup: CDR1 SGHNT, CDR2 YENEEA. CDR3 length equals 15 residues. The CDR3 DNA sequence: TGTGCCAGCAGCTTACTAGCGGGGAACACCGGGGAGCTGTTTTTT. This encodes CASSLLAGNTGELFF.

The gene calls are TRBV19 and TRBJ2-2; 9 bases are a match to TRBD2. The CDR3 is 14 amino acids. Germline CDR1 reads LNHDA; CDR2 reads SQIVND (reference sequence). This chain's CDR3 is CASLAGPSFGELFF. The CDR3 nucleotides are TGTGCGAGTCTAGCGGGACCAAGTTTCGGGGAGCTGTTTTTT.

This clone was detected only a few times. The chain recombines TRBV9 with TRBJ2-7; 7 bases fit TRBD1. J lost 6 bases, V lost 1 base, and 4 bases had no gene match. The CDR3 covers 13 residues. Germline V CDR1 and CDR2: SGDLS, YYNGEE. The CDR3 DNA sequence: TGTGCCAGCAGCGTAATTTCAGGGGGCGAGCAGTACTTC. Its protein product is CASSVISGGEQYF.

V is TRBV7-9 and J is TRBJ2-5; 7 positions match TRBD2. V shed 4 bases, J shed 2 bases, and the junction held 4 bases outside the gene matches. The CDR3 spans 14 residues. Germline lookup yields CDR1 SEHNR and CDR2 FQNEAQ (reference sequence). The CDR3 DNA is TGTGCCAGCAGCTCGTCGGGACTACAAGAGACCCAGTACTTC. Translating gives CASSSSGLQETQYF.

This sequence joins TRBV30 and TRBJ2-7, with TRBD2 identical over 8 bases. The CDR3 has 12 residues. Germline V gives CDR1 GTSNPN, CDR2 SVGIG (reference sequence). The V gene end was trimmed by 3 bases and the J gene end by 2 bases; junction bases not matched to a gene: 0. The CDR3 loop reads CAWSGGAYEQYF. DNA for the CDR3: TGTGCCTGGAGCGGGGGGGCCTACGAGCAGTACTTC.

J is TRBJ2-3 and V is TRBV5-4; the D call may be TRBD1 or TRBD2 (6 bases each). The CDR3 totals 16 residues. In germline, CDR1 is SGHNT, CDR2 YYREEE (reference sequence). Trimming took 5 bases from V and 6 from J, leaving 22 bases between them. The CDR3 bases are TGTGCCAGCAGGCCACCCCCCGGGGGCGCGGCTGATACGCAGTATTTT. Translated: CASRPPPGGAADTQYF. Filled out from reference TRBV5-4 and TRBJ2-3, the complete variable domain reads ETGVTQSPTHLIKTRGQQVTLRCSSQSGHNTVSWYQQALGQGPQFIFQYYREEENGRGNFPPRFSGLQFPNYSSELNVNALELDDSALYLCASRPPPGGAADTQYFGPGTRLTVL.

This chain joins TRBV6-5 and TRBJ2-5; a possible D gene is TRBD1 (5 bases). The V end lost 6 bases, the J end lost 2 bases, and 16 bases lay between the germline ends. The CDR3 totals 15 residues. Germline V lookup: CDR1 MNHEY, CDR2 SVGAGI. CDR3 in DNA: TGTGCCAGCAGAGAGACCCAGGGTGCTCAAGAGACCCAGTACTTC. Its protein product is CASRETQGAQETQYF.

The chain joins TRBV5-1 to TRBJ1-5, with D unresolved. Per germline, CDR1 SGHRS and CDR2 YFSETQ. The CDR3 consists of 15 residues. Trimming pared 1 base from V and 2 bases from J, leaving 10 bases between. The CDR3 here is CASSLSGIGNQPQHF. CDR3 in DNA: TGCGCCAGCAGCTTGTCGGGAATTGGCAATCAGCCCCAGCATTTT.

The table lists this clone with many counts. The rearrangement uses TRBV13 and TRBJ2-6; a possible D gene is TRBD2 (5 bases). Germline CDR1 is PRHDT and CDR2 is FYEKMQ (reference sequence). Trimming removed 4 bases at V and 0 bases at J, with 10 bases between. The CDR3 has 16 amino acids. In DNA form, the CDR3 reads TGTGCCAGCAGCTCAAGTCGGGACTCTGGGGCCAACGTCCTGACTTTC. Translating gives CASSSSRDSGANVLTF.

The chain is built from TRBV11-1 and TRBJ2-1; the match to TRBD1 covers 8 bases. This CDR3 is 16 amino acids long. Germline V gene sequence: CDR1 SGHAT, CDR2 FQDESV (reference sequence). Trimming removed 4 bases from V and 5 bases from J; junction bases left unmatched: 10. The CDR3 loop reads CASSSQSGTGNNEQFF. DNA of the CDR3: TGTGCCAGCAGCTCCCAATCCGGGACAGGCAACAATGAGCAGTTCTTC.

The rearrangement joins TRBV4-2 to TRBJ1-4, with 7 positions matching TRBD1. Germline V CDR1 and CDR2: LGHNA, YNFKEQ. The CDR3 sequence is 15 residues long. V dropped 3 bases and J dropped 7; count of bases not matched to a gene: 8. The CDR3 region is CASSHEQGIGEKLFF. CDR3 in DNA: TGTGCCAGCAGCCATGAACAGGGGATCGGTGAAAAACTGTTTTTT.

The rearrangement joins TRBV7-9 to TRBJ1-1; no clear D gene. The CDR3 extends over 14 amino acids. CDR1 SEHNR and CDR2 FQNEAQ come from the germline V gene (reference sequence). V was shortened by 1 base and J by 3 bases, with 9 bases between the two germline ends. CDR3 nucleotide sequence: TGTGCCAGCAGCTTAGACTACAGATACACTGAAGCTTTCTTT. It codes for CASSLDYRYTEAFF.

This chain uses TRBV9 with TRBJ1-4, with D perhaps matching TRBD1 (5 bases). Per the germline V gene, CDR1 is SGDLS and CDR2 is YYNGEE. V dropped 5 bases and J dropped 8 bases, with 19 bases sitting between them. CDR3 length: 15 residues. The CDR3 DNA sequence: TGTGCCAGCAGTGAGGATGTGAGGGGAGAGGAAAAACTGTTTTTT. This encodes CASSEDVRGEEKLFF.